The next 28 T cell receptor beta chains were all read from a single sample in a study of shared T cell receptors in the human thymus. The assay was immunoSEQ multiplex PCR, and TCRdb's table has in-frame clones only and misses some. The sample yields fewer than 700,000 clones, roughly 88% seen once. The same sample was also used in a study of human thymus T cells.

Material: thymocytes. The receptors stem from a boy under two years old with a congenital heart defect.

The J gene is TRBJ2-1, the V gene TRBV25-1; 9 nucleotides match TRBD2. V shed 6 bases, J shed 7 bases, and the junction held 4 bases outside the gene matches. Germline V gene sequence: CDR1 MGHDK, CDR2 SYGVNS. This CDR3 comprises 13 residues. CDR3 protein: CASRLTSGNEQFF. The CDR3 nucleotides are TGTGCCAGCAGATTGACTAGCGGTAATGAGCAGTTCTTC.

This chain links TRBV6-5 with TRBJ2-3; 10 bases align to TRBD2. CDR3 length: 13 amino acids. Trimming removed 6 bases from V and 8 bases from J; junction bases left unmatched: 5. The germline V gene encodes CDR1 MNHEY and CDR2 SVGAGI. The CDR3 DNA follows: TGTGCCAGCAGGGTAGCGGGAGGAGGTACGCAGTATTTT. Its protein product is CASRVAGGGTQYF.

The chain recombines TRBV29-1 with TRBJ2-1; unclear D gene. The V and J ends lost 4 bases and 3 bases respectively, with 13 bases between them. Germline-derived CDR1 and CDR2 are SQVTM and ANQGSEA. The CDR3 contains 14 residues. The CDR3 sequence: CSVVVPPNYNEQFF. The CDR3 DNA follows: TGCAGCGTTGTTGTTCCCCCAAACTACAATGAGCAGTTCTTC.

The count of this clone is one. The CDR3 DNA reads TGTGCCAGCAGTTACGCGGGACAGGGGGTAGATGGCTACACCTTC. As protein: CASSYAGQGVDGYTF. The genes are TRBV6-5 and TRBJ1-2, with TRBD1 identical over 11 bases. Germline lookup yields CDR1 MNHEY and CDR2 SVGAGI. The trim removed 2 bases at V and 6 bases at J, leaving 5 bases unmatched. The CDR3 sequence is 15 residues long.

V usage is TRBV5-5 and J usage is TRBJ2-3; TRBD2 is a possible D gene (6 bases). The CDR3 is made up of 13 amino acids. V lost 0 bases and J 11 bases, leaving 13 bases between the germline ends. Germline CDR1 is SGHKS and CDR2 is YYEKEE (reference sequence). CDR3 in DNA: TGTGCCAGCAGCTTGGGGGTCGGGGGTCTGCAGTATTTT. This gives the protein CASSLGVGGLQYF.

This sequence joins TRBV7-9 and TRBJ2-1, with 12 bases identical to TRBD2. The junction had 9 bases not matched to a gene; V was cut back by 0 bases and J by 6 bases. The CDR3 loop spans 18 amino acids. Germline CDR1 is SEHNR and CDR2 is FQNEAQ (reference sequence). The CDR3 here is CASSLARLAGGEGNEQFF. The CDR3 DNA reads TGTGCCAGCAGCTTAGCGCGGCTAGCGGGAGGGGAAGGCAATGAGCAGTTCTTC.

V gene TRBV6-1 combines with J gene TRBJ2-7; TRBD1 is a possible D gene (6 bases). Germline loops: CDR1 MNHNS, CDR2 SASEGT. CDR3 length equals 17 residues. Trimming took 1 base from V and 3 from J, leaving 19 bases between them. The CDR3 DNA follows: TGTGCCAGCAGTGAAGGGGTAGACAGGATCTTCTGCTACGAGCAGTACTTC. As protein: CASSEGVDRIFCYEQYF.

V is TRBV4-3 and J is TRBJ2-1, with TRBD2 identical over 7 bases. Trimming cost V 2 bases and J 0 bases; bases outside gene matches: 10. The CDR3 is 18 residues long. Germline loops: CDR1 LGHNA, CDR2 YSLEER. CDR3 nucleotide sequence: TGCGCCAGCAGCCAAAGGTGGCTAGCGGAGGACTCCTACAATGAGCAGTTCTTC. It specifies CASSQRWLAEDSYNEQFF.

The gene calls are TRBV7-3 and TRBJ2-1, with TRBD1 matching 10 bases. CDR3 length: 20 residues. The junction had 23 bases not matched to a gene; V was cut back by 5 bases and J by 7 bases. Germline lookup yields CDR1 SGHTA and CDR2 FQGTGA. The CDR3 nucleotides read TGTGCCAGCAGCCTTAGTGGGGGACAGGGGAGTAAGGTCAATCGGAATGAGCAGTTCTTC. Residues: CASSLSGGQGSKVNRNEQFF.

This chain joins TRBV6-1 and TRBJ2-7; 13 bases fit TRBD2. The ends lost 0 bases at V and 3 bases at J; junction bases unmatched: 11. Germline lookup yields CDR1 MNHNS and CDR2 SASEGT. The CDR3 runs to 19 residues. CDR3 DNA: TGTGCCAGCAGTGAAGCGTGGACTAGCGGGAGACACCAATACTACGAGCAGTACTTC. Translated, it gives CASSEAWTSGRHQYYEQYF.

J is TRBJ1-1 and V is TRBV10-3, with a tentative D call TRBD1 (5 bases). The CDR3 contains 13 residues. The V gene lost 5 bases and the J gene lost 6 bases, with 13 bases spanning the gap. Germline values: CDR1 ENHRY, CDR2 SYGVKD. In DNA, the CDR3 is TGTGCCATCAGTCGGGGGGGTCGGCCTGAAGCTTTCTTT. As protein: CAISRGGRPEAFF.

The chain carries TRBV6-5 and TRBJ2-1, with TRBD2 matching over 10 bases. V trimming: 4 bases; J trimming: 8 bases; junction bases outside the gene matches: 8. Per germline, CDR1 MNHEY and CDR2 SVGAGI. The CDR3 runs to 15 residues. CDR3 coding DNA: TGTGCCAGCAGTTGCGAGCGGGAGGGCCCCCATGAGCAGTTCTTC. It translates to CASSCEREGPHEQFF.

The J gene is TRBJ1-3, the V gene TRBV4-3; TRBD1 agrees at 8 bases. With V trimmed by 4 bases and J by 4 bases, 6 bases remained unmatched. The CDR3 consists of 15 residues. Germline V lookup: CDR1 LGHNA, CDR2 YSLEER. The CDR3, as DNA: TGCGCCAGCAGCCGGAGGACAGGGCGGGGAAACACCATATATTTT. Translated: CASSRRTGRGNTIYF.

The rearrangement uses TRBV6-5 and TRBJ2-1; tentative D call: TRBD2 (5 bases). V was shortened by 0 bases and J by 5 bases, with 14 bases between the two germline ends. This CDR3 is built from 16 residues. Germline V gene sequence: CDR1 MNHEY, CDR2 SVGAGI. CDR3 nucleotide sequence: TGTGCCAGCAGTTACTCGAACGCCTCGCGGGACAATGAGCAGTTCTTC. Amino acid sequence: CASSYSNASRDNEQFF.

V gene TRBV2 combines with J gene TRBJ2-5, with 8 bases aligning to TRBD2. Germline loops: CDR1 SNHLY, CDR2 FYNNEI. V lost 4 bases to trimming and J lost 2 bases; unmatched junction nucleotides: 9. This CDR3 is built from 16 residues. The CDR3 loop reads CASSVEREPSQETQYF. Here the CDR3 DNA reads TGTGCCAGCAGTGTAGAGCGGGAGCCGTCGCAAGAGACCCAGTACTTC.

The chain is built from TRBV30 and TRBJ1-3; D might be TRBD1 (6 bases). CDR3 length: 14 residues. Trimming cost V 3 bases and J 0 bases, with 9 bases left between them. CDR1 GTSNPN and CDR2 SVGIG come from the germline V gene (reference sequence). The CDR3 sequence is CAWRQGDSGNTIYF. In DNA, the CDR3 is TGTGCCTGGAGACAGGGAGACTCTGGAAACACCATATATTTT.

In this sample, this clone turned up once. V is TRBV7-8 and J is TRBJ2-3; weak D call: TRBD1 (6 bases). From germline, CDR1 is SGHVS and CDR2 FQNEAQ. This CDR3 spans 15 amino acids. Trimming pared 5 bases from V and 6 bases from J, leaving 18 bases between. The DNA for the CDR3 is TGTGCCAGCAGCGCCCCGGGACACACTTGGGATACGCAGTATTTT. Protein sequence: CASSAPGHTWDTQYF.

The rearrangement joins TRBV5-4 to TRBJ1-4, with no clear D. V lost 3 bases and J lost 4, with 7 bases in between. CDR1 and CDR2 (germline): SGHNT, YYREEE (reference sequence). The CDR3 has 13 amino acids. CDR3 nucleotides: TGTGCCAGCAGCTCCACAGTTAATGAAAAACTGTTTTTT. Amino acids: CASSSTVNEKLFF. The full variable domain, its missing parts supplied by reference TRBV5-4 and TRBJ1-4, is ETGVTQSPTHLIKTRGQQVTLRCSSQSGHNTVSWYQQALGQGPQFIFQYYREEENGRGNFPPRFSGLQFPNYSSELNVNALELDDSALYLCASSSTVNEKLFFGSGTQLSVL.

This rearrangement joins TRBV14 to TRBJ2-3; D is unclear. The CDR3 loop spans 19 amino acids. The V end lost 0 bases, the J end lost 0 bases, and 19 bases lay between the germline ends. Germline-derived CDR1 and CDR2 are SGHDN and FVKESK. CDR3 in amino acids: CASSQEHPIMVTSTDTQYF. CDR3 nucleotides: TGTGCCAGCAGCCAAGAGCATCCGATAATGGTAACTAGCACAGATACGCAGTATTTT.

The chain employs TRBV28 and TRBJ2-3; TRBD1 agrees at 9 bases. V trimming: 4 bases; J trimming: 2 bases; junction bases outside the gene matches: 16. This CDR3 region has 19 residues. Germline lookup yields CDR1 MDHEN and CDR2 SYDVKM. The DNA for the CDR3 is TGTGCCAGCAGTTATCTTCGCCCGGGACAGGGAGTTATCACAGATACGCAGTATTTT. Its translation: CASSYLRPGQGVITDTQYF.

This chain uses TRBV27 with TRBJ2-7; 7 nucleotides align to TRBD2. This CDR3 comprises 20 residues. V dropped 6 bases and J dropped 1; count of bases not matched to a gene: 24. Germline V gene lookup returns CDR1 MNHEY and CDR2 SMNVEV (reference sequence). The DNA of the CDR3 is TGTGCCAGCAGGCCTACCCCTAGGCAGGAGCGTCACGGGGGGTCCTACGAGCAGTACTTC. This codes for CASRPTPRQERHGGSYEQYF.

The chain links TRBV5-1 to TRBJ2-7; 10 bases align to TRBD1. V dropped 4 bases and J dropped 2; count of bases not matched to a gene: 3. The CDR3 is 14 residues long. Germline V CDR1 and CDR2: SGHRS, YFSETQ. This CDR3 reads CASSNGTGAYEQYF. DNA for the CDR3: TGCGCCAGCAGCAACGGGACAGGGGCCTACGAGCAGTACTTC.

The chain uses TRBV28 and TRBJ1-2, with D perhaps matching TRBD1 (6 bases). Deletions cut 6 bases from V and 3 bases from J, with 26 bases between. The CDR3 is 18 residues long. Germline-derived CDR1 and CDR2 are MDHEN and SYDVKM. The CDR3 sequence: CASREPRGRGAKDYGYTF. The CDR3 bases are TGTGCCAGCAGAGAACCCCGAGGGAGGGGGGCGAAGGACTATGGCTACACCTTC.

This chain links TRBV4-3 with TRBJ2-3; TRBD2 matches 14 bases. V shed 0 bases and J 2 bases; nucleotides not matched to a gene: 10. This CDR3 comprises 20 residues. In germline, CDR1 is LGHNA, CDR2 YSLEER. CDR3 nucleotide sequence: TGCGCCAGCAGCCAAGATAGTGGGACTAGCGGGAGTACCCCCACAGATACGCAGTATTTT. This gives the protein CASSQDSGTSGSTPTDTQYF.

The V and J genes are TRBV6-1 and TRBJ2-5; perhaps TRBD2 as D (6 bases). The CDR3 consists of 14 residues. Germline V gene data show CDR1 as MNHNS and CDR2 as SASEGT. V was shortened by 6 bases and J by 7 bases, with 18 bases between the two germline ends. The CDR3 bases are TGTGCCAGCAGCCTTCCGGAGGGGAACCGGACCCAGTACTTC. The encoded protein is CASSLPEGNRTQYF.

The chain carries TRBV6-4 and TRBJ2-5; TRBD1 agrees at 9 bases. This CDR3 is 18 amino acids long. Germline lookup yields CDR1 MRHNA and CDR2 SNTAGT. V lost 3 bases, J lost 5 bases, and 16 bases stayed unmatched. CDR3 sequence: CASSEQGAAVFLIETQYF. CDR3 bases: TGTGCCAGCAGTGAACAGGGGGCCGCCGTTTTCTTAATCGAGACCCAGTACTTC.

The V and J genes are TRBV5-1 and TRBJ2-7; 9 nucleotides line up with TRBD2. Germline V CDR1 and CDR2: SGHRS, YFSETQ. CDR3 length: 13 residues. V lost 3 bases to trimming and J lost 3 bases; unmatched junction nucleotides: 1. Written as DNA, the CDR3 is TGCGCCAGCAGCTGTAGCGGGAGCTACGAGCAGTACTTC. Residues: CASSCSGSYEQYF.

This sequence joins TRBV4-3 and TRBJ2-2; D may be TRBD2 (7 bases). Looked up from germline, CDR1 is LGHNA and CDR2 is YSLEER. The V end lost 0 bases, the J end lost 6 bases, and 11 bases lay between the germline ends. This CDR3 has 15 amino acids. DNA for the CDR3: TGCGCCAGCAGCCAAGAGAAGGGGGGGGCCGGGGAGCTGTTTTTT. This sequence encodes CASSQEKGGAGELFF.